The present T cell receptor beta chain was sequenced within a study of vaccination and CD4 T cells after COVID-19. Sequencing of DNA taken from cultured CD4+ T cells relied on the Oncomine TCR Beta short-read assay. Someone extracted genomic DNA from cultured CD4+ T cells. TCRdb independently ran MiXCR on the PCR reads; one entry per CDR3 protein. The top ten clones hold roughly 12% of a sample with approximately 9,500 distinct CDR3 sequences, less than 45% of them seen once. This clonotype was detected a few times. Its antigen is not known. This CDR3 spans 15 amino acids. Germline values: CDR1 MNHNS, CDR2 SASEGT. The junction had 7 bases not matched to a gene; V was cut back by 6 bases and J by 4 bases. The treatment is: approximately nine-day PBMC culture with coronavirus spike peptide pools or control peptides (ViraFEST assay). CD4+ T cells that came from the unexposed donor were collected before the COVID-19 pandemic (2011-2018).

This chain uses TRBV6-1 with TRBJ1-1; 11 nucleotides agree with TRBD1. Input material: CD4+ T cells from blood, cultured in vitro. This TCR was recovered from a human donor in good health. The CDR3 loop reads CASRRTGGSGTEAFF. The CDR3 bases are TGTGCCAGCAGAAGGACAGGGGGCAGCGGCACTGAAGCTTTCTTT.